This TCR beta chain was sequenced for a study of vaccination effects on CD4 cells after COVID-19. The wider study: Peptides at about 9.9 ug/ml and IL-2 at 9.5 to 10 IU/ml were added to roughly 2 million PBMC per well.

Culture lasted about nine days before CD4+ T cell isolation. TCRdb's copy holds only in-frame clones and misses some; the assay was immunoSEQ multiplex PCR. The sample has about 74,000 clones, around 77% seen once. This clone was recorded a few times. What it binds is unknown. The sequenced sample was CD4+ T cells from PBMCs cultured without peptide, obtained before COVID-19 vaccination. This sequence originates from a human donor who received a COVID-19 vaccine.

The CDR3 DNA reads TGTGCCAGCAGTTCCGGTGGACAGGCGAGCAATCAGCCCCAGCATTTT. This sequence encodes CASSSGGQASNQPQHF. The chain has TRBV27 and TRBJ1-5, with TRBD1 identical over 7 bases. The CDR3 has 16 amino acids. The ends lost 4 bases at V and 1 base at J; junction bases unmatched: 7. Germline-derived CDR1 and CDR2 are MNHEY and SMNVEV (reference sequence).